The rows below give T cell receptor beta chains drawn from one sample of a study of T cells in Graves' hyperthyroidism and ophthalmopathy. Each CDR3 protein is one row after TCRdb ran MiXCR on the multiplex PCR reads. The data show fewer than 750,000 distinct CDR3 sequences, about 14% seen once. The sequenced material came from blood. These receptors were taken from a woman in her forties or fifties with Graves' ophthalmopathy. CDR3s include the opening cysteine and the closing phenylalanine or tryptophan. The D gene is left open where the match is weak. A row's size may be missing; if present it is once, few, many or a size class.

CDR3nt,CDR3aa,d_gene,len,abundance,v_gene,j_gene
TGTGCTACGGGGCGGAACTCCTACAATGAGCAGTTCTTC,CATGRNSYNEQFF,NA,13,NA,TRBV12-5,TRBJ2-1
TGTGCCAGCAGCTTAAATCCGGGACTAGCCTCCTACGAGCAGTACTTC,CASSLNPGLASYEQYF,TRBD2,16,NA,TRBV7-3,TRBJ2-7
TGTGCCAGCAGTTTGACGGAGAACACCGGGGAGCTGTTTTTT,CASSLTENTGELFF,NA,14,NA,TRBV6-5,TRBJ2-2
TGCGCCAGCAAAGTGCGGGATAATCAAGAGACCCAGTACTTC,CASKVRDNQETQYF,NA,14,NA,TRBV4-1,TRBJ2-5
TGCAGTGCTAGAGGGTCGCGTTTCGGCAATCAGCCCCAGCATTTT,CSARGSRFGNQPQHF,NA,15,NA,TRBV20-1,TRBJ1-5
TGTGCCAGCAGTTTAGTGGGAGGGCCATCAACCTACGAGCAGTACTTC,CASSLVGGPSTYEQYF,TRBD2,16,NA,TRBV12-3/TRBV12-4,TRBJ2-7
TGTGCCAGCAGTGACACGCTAGGACAGGGCAATCAGCCCCAGCATTTT,CASSDTLGQGNQPQHF,TRBD1,16,NA,TRBV6-2/TRBV6-3,TRBJ1-5
TGTGCCAGCAGTGATGGGGGAACCCGACGAGAGACCCAGTACTTC,CASSDGGTRRETQYF,NA,15,many,TRBV6-1,TRBJ2-5
TGTGCCAGTAGGATCACCCTAGCGGATTACAATGAGCAGTTCTTC,CASRITLADYNEQFF,TRBD2,15,NA,TRBV19,TRBJ2-1
TGTGCCAGCTCACCACGGTCTTGGACCCAAGAGACCCAGTACTTC,CASSPRSWTQETQYF,NA,15,many,TRBV18,TRBJ2-5
TGTGCCAGCAGGTCGGACAGACGGGACACTGAAGCTTTCTTT,CASRSDRRDTEAFF,NA,14,many,TRBV6-1,TRBJ1-1
TGTGCCACTAGCCGCCAGGGGATCGATGAGCAGTTCTTC,CATSRQGIDEQFF,NA,13,NA,TRBV24-1,TRBJ2-1
TGTGCCTGGAGATGGTCTGGGGCCAACGTCCTGACTTTC,CAWRWSGANVLTF,NA,13,many,TRBV30,TRBJ2-6
TGCAGTGCTTGTAGGGTCGTAGGCACTGAAGCTTTCTTT,CSACRVVGTEAFF,NA,13,NA,TRBV20-1,TRBJ1-1
TGTGCCAGCAGTGAACCGGGACTAGCGGGAGCGGCCACCGGGGAGCTGTTTTTT,CASSEPGLAGAATGELFF,TRBD2,18,few,TRBV25-1,TRBJ2-2
TGTGCCTGGAGTGCCATCGGGGGTGGGTACGAGCAGTACTTC,CAWSAIGGGYEQYF,NA,14,many,TRBV30,TRBJ2-7
TGTGCCAGCAGTCACAGGACAGGCGAGCAGTACTTC,CASSHRTGEQYF,TRBD1,12,NA,TRBV12-3/TRBV12-4,TRBJ2-7
TGCAGTGCTAGAGGACAGGGCAGCGGGATCATCCTACTGGAGCAGTACTTC,CSARGQGSGIILLEQYF,NA,17,many,TRBV20-1,TRBJ2-7
TGTGCCAGCAGCTTCGGGACACAGGGAAAATACTACGAGCAGTACTTC,CASSFGTQGKYYEQYF,NA,16,many,TRBV11-2,TRBJ2-7
TGTGCCAGCAGCCCGACAGGGAACCACGAGCAGTACTTC,CASSPTGNHEQYF,TRBD1,13,many,TRBV13,TRBJ2-7
TGTGCCAGCAGTTTTGAGGCGGGGTCGAGGGTCCCCTACGAGCAGTACTTC,CASSFEAGSRVPYEQYF,NA,17,NA,TRBV27,TRBJ2-7
TGTGCCAGCAGAACAGGGGATTTGTTGCCCGGTGATGAGTGCCTCGGCACAGATACGCAGTATTTT,CASRTGDLLPGDECLGTDTQYF,TRBD1,22,few,TRBV7-6,TRBJ2-3